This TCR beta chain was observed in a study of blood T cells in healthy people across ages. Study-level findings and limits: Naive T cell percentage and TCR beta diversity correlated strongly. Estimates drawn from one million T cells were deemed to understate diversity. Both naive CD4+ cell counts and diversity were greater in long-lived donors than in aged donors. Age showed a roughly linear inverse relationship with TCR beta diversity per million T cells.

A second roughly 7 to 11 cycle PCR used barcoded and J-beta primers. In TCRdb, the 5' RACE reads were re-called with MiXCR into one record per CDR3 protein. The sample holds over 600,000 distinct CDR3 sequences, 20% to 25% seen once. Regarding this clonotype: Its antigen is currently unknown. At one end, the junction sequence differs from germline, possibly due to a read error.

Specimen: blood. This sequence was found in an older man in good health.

CDR3: CTSSVTAGSSTDTQYF. The CDR3, as DNA: TGTACCAGCAGCGTCACGGCGGGCTCTAGCACAGATACGCAGTATTTT. The chain joins TRBV9 to TRBJ2-3; maybe TRBD2 (5 bases). The germline V gene has CDR1 SGDLS and CDR2 YYNGEE. The CDR3 runs to 16 residues.